The T cell receptor beta chain described here comes from a study of patients and donors after allogeneic stem cell transplantation. CDR1 is SGHDT, CDR2 YYEEEE, per germline. V was cut by 2 bases and J by 2 bases, with 8 bases left in between. The CDR3 consists of 15 residues. TCRdb reprocessed the RT-PCR reads via MiXCR and lists one record per CDR3 protein. The sample yields some 960,000 distinct CDR3 sequences, roughly 18% seen once. Sequencing was done on a sample of blood, either unsorted or a sorted T cell fraction (not recorded which). The chain links TRBV5-6 to TRBJ2-6; D not certain. The receptor's source is a human donor who was either an allogeneic HSCT recipient or a stem cell or donor lymphocyte infusion donor (not recorded which). It is not recorded whose cells these are; they may come from a transplant donor. The CDR3 region is CASSLLGTGANVLTF. CDR3 in DNA: TGTGCCAGCAGCTTATTAGGGACTGGGGCCAACGTCCTGACTTTC.